A single sample gave rise to the 17 T cell receptor beta chains below, sequenced in a study of blood T cell repertoires in COVID-19. Some clones are missing from TCRdb's copy, which holds only in-frame ones; the method was immunoSEQ multiplex PCR. The sample holds under 250,000 clones, roughly 85% seen once. Material for sequencing was PBMCs or T cells enriched from blood (not recorded which). The receptors here all came from a man aged 30 to 39 who had recovered from COVID-19.

V usage is TRBV2 and J usage is TRBJ2-3; 9 bases line up with TRBD2. Germline values: CDR1 SNHLY, CDR2 FYNNEI. The trim removed 1 base at V and 1 base at J, leaving 0 bases unmatched. This CDR3 is 15 amino acids long. CDR3 loop: CASSEVAGGTDTQYF. As DNA, the CDR3 is TGTGCCAGCAGTGAAGTAGCGGGAGGCACAGATACGCAGTATTTT.

The rearrangement links TRBV19 to TRBJ2-3, with 8 nucleotides matching TRBD1. Germline trimming cut 4 bases from V and 3 bases from J; bases unmatched to any gene: 6. This CDR3 has 15 amino acids. CDR1 LNHDA and CDR2 SQIVND come from the germline V gene (reference sequence). CDR3 residues: CASSRTGTFTDTQYF. The DNA for the CDR3 is TGTGCCAGTAGTAGGACAGGGACTTTTACAGATACGCAGTATTTT.

The chain joins TRBV28 to TRBJ1-1, with D perhaps matching TRBD1 (6 bases). V dropped 6 bases and J dropped 0 bases, with 20 bases sitting between them. The CDR3 runs to 17 residues. Germline assignment: CDR1 MDHEN and CDR2 SYDVKM. CDR3 bases: TGTGCCAGCAGCCGGATAAGGACAGCCGACTTGAACACTGAAGCTTTCTTT. Encoded protein: CASSRIRTADLNTEAFF.

The gene calls are TRBV13 and TRBJ2-1; 10 nucleotides match TRBD1. CDR1 is PRHDT, CDR2 FYEKMQ, per germline (reference sequence). Trimming at V came to 5 bases and at J to 2 bases, leaving 9 bases not matched to a gene. The CDR3 is made up of 17 amino acids. The CDR3 loop is CASSLRLGTGAYNEQFF. CDR3 nucleotides: TGTGCCAGCAGCCTGCGGCTCGGGACAGGGGCCTACAATGAGCAGTTCTTC.

This clone came up once. This chain uses TRBV10-3 with TRBJ2-7, with 7 positions matching TRBD2. Germline V lookup: CDR1 ENHRY, CDR2 SYGVKD. The trim removed 8 bases at V and 0 bases at J, leaving 7 bases unmatched. The CDR3 length is 14 residues. The CDR3 is CAISETSDSYEQYF. The CDR3 region has the DNA TGTGCCATCTCCGAAACTAGCGACTCCTACGAGCAGTACTTC.

A single count supports this clone. This chain connects TRBV3-1 (or the pseudogene TRBV3-2) to TRBJ2-7; D not certain. The ends were cut back, 0 bases at V and 7 bases at J, with 16 bases in the middle. Germline-derived CDR1 and CDR2 are LGHDT and YNNKEL (reference sequence). There are 15 residues in the CDR3. The CDR3 is CASSQDRSSPREQYF. The DNA of the CDR3 is TGTGCCAGCAGCCAAGATCGAAGCTCGCCGCGAGAGCAGTACTTC.

The chain uses TRBV13 and TRBJ2-3; D is undetermined. The germline V gene has CDR1 PRHDT and CDR2 FYEKMQ (reference sequence). The CDR3 extends over 16 amino acids. Trimming stripped 5 bases from V and 2 bases from J, with 17 bases between. CDR3 DNA: TGTGCCAGCAGCGTAACCCAGATGGCAAACACAGATACGCAGTATTTT. It is translated as CASSVTQMANTDTQYF.

The rearrangement links TRBV28 to TRBJ1-4; D possibly corresponds to TRBD1 (6 bases). In germline, CDR1 is MDHEN, CDR2 SYDVKM. This CDR3 has 12 amino acids. The CDR3 is CASAGVIEKLFF. DNA for the CDR3: TGTGCTTCAGCAGGGGTCATAGAAAAACTGTTTTTT.

V usage is TRBV9 and J usage is TRBJ2-2; maybe TRBD2 (5 bases). V shed 0 bases and J shed 1 base, with 10 bases lying between them. The CDR3 sequence is 16 residues long. Germline loops: CDR1 SGDLS, CDR2 YYNGEE. The CDR3 nucleotides are TGTGCCAGCAGCGTAGTGGGGAGAGGGAACACCGGGGAGCTGTTTTTT. Protein product: CASSVVGRGNTGELFF. Using reference TRBV9 and TRBJ2-2 for the parts outside the CDR3, the full variable domain is DSGVTQTPKHLITATGQRVTLRCSPRSGDLSVYWYQQSLDQGLQFLIQYYNGEERAKGNILERFSAQQFPDLHSELNLSSLELGDSALYFCASSVVGRGNTGELFFGEGSRLTVL.

CDR3 region: CASSYLRGQVAFF. The CDR3 nucleotides are TGTGCCAGCAGTTACCTCAGGGGGCAGGTAGCTTTCTTT. This chain connects TRBV6-5 to TRBJ1-1; 8 positions match TRBD1. V was clipped by 2 bases and J by 10 bases; unmatched bases: 6. Germline CDR1 MNHEY, CDR2 SVGAGI. The CDR3 is 13 amino acids.

The rearrangement links TRBV30 to TRBJ2-5; 8 bases match TRBD1. Trimming took 3 bases from V and 14 from J; bases not matched to a gene: 8. Germline values: CDR1 GTSNPN, CDR2 SVGIG (reference sequence). This CDR3 has 11 amino acids. The CDR3: CAWRRDRGIYF. CDR3 bases: TGTGCCTGGAGGAGAGACAGGGGCATATACTTC.

The genes are TRBV2 and TRBJ2-1; D gene unclear. The germline CDR1 and CDR2 sequences are SNHLY and FYNNEI. CDR3 length: 10 residues. The V end lost 5 bases, the J end lost 12 bases, and 8 bases lay between the germline ends. The CDR3 DNA reads TGTGCCAGCAGTCGACTGTGGCAGTTCTTC. Translation: CASSRLWQFF.

The chain joins TRBV4-1 to TRBJ2-3; 11 bases match TRBD2. CDR3 length equals 20 residues. The germline V gene encodes CDR1 MGHRA and CDR2 YSYEKL. Losses at the gene ends were 0 bases for V and 0 bases for J; bases not matched to a gene: 11. The CDR3 region has the DNA TGCGCCAGCAGCCAAGATCGCGCCGTGACTAGCGGGGCAAGCACAGATACGCAGTATTTT. It encodes CASSQDRAVTSGASTDTQYF.

This clone showed up just once. V usage is TRBV9 and J usage is TRBJ2-7; 7 nucleotides agree with TRBD1. The CDR3 spans 15 residues. The V gene end was trimmed by 2 bases and the J gene end by 0 bases; junction bases not matched to a gene: 5. Germline V gene sequence: CDR1 SGDLS, CDR2 YYNGEE. In DNA, the CDR3 is TGTGCCAGCAGCGTGGGGACAGAAATCTCCTACGAGCAGTACTTC. As protein: CASSVGTEISYEQYF.

This rearrangement joins TRBV4-2 to TRBJ2-1; 12 bases agree with TRBD2. CDR1 and CDR2 from the germline V gene are LGHNA and YNFKEQ. J was trimmed by 5 bases and V by 4 bases; bases with no gene match: 0. The CDR3 totals 14 residues. CDR3 coding DNA: TGTGCCAGCAGCCGGACTAGCGGGGACAATGAGCAGTTCTTC. This encodes CASSRTSGDNEQFF.

The rearrangement links TRBV10-3 to TRBJ1-1; D possibly corresponds to TRBD1 (5 bases). Germline lookup yields CDR1 ENHRY and CDR2 SYGVKD. V was trimmed by 0 bases and J by 4 bases, leaving 12 bases between them. The CDR3 spans 15 residues. In nucleotides, the CDR3 is TGTGCCATCAGTGAGTCTATGACGGGGGGCACTGAAGCTTTCTTT. It codes for CAISESMTGGTEAFF.

This clone appeared a single time. The chain links TRBV5-4 to TRBJ2-3, with TRBD1 identical over 8 bases. Germline assignment: CDR1 SGHNT and CDR2 YYREEE (reference sequence). The CDR3 is 15 amino acids. Unmatched junction bases numbered 10, after V lost 4 bases and J lost 6 bases. Here the CDR3 DNA reads TGTGCCAGCAGCCCCCGGCGACAGGGGCAGGATACGCAGTATTTT. It translates to CASSPRRQGQDTQYF.